This T cell receptor (beta chain) is from a study of regulatory T cells in long-lasting Graves disease. Points from the study as a whole: Patients with persistent disease shared some 2,900 public clonotypes, outpacing the roughly 1,000 shared by new patients.

This CDR3 region has 12 residues. V gave up 5 bases and J gave up 5 bases, with 9 bases separating them. A note on this clonotype: Its target is unknown.

Sequencing libraries for TCR beta were prepared with iRepertoire HTBI primers and Arm-PCR of CDR3 regions. TCRdb reanalysed the multiplex PCR reads using MiXCR and keeps one entry per CDR3 protein. This sample yields about 540,000 distinct CDR3 sequences, of which roughly 13% are seen a single time; roughly 9.7% belongs to the top ten. Time point noted: newly diagnosed GD, antithyroid drugs for less than 3 months. Preparation of the TCR library used RNA extracted from PBMCs. This same sample was also part of a study on T cells in Graves' hyperthyroidism and ophthalmopathy. This second study notes: A set of HTBI primers served as the primers for a first-round RT-PCR of the TCR CDR3. Within blood appeared most thyroid clonotypes that had expanded above 0.001.

The sequence was obtained from a man aged 25 to 40 with Graves disease. The source was peripheral blood mononuclear cells (PBMCs), collected at new diagnosis, from a patient treated with antithyroid drugs. This chain connects TRBV12-3 or TRBV12-4 to TRBJ2-5; D is possibly TRBD1 (6 bases). In DNA, the CDR3 is TGTGCCAGCAGTCCGGACAGTGAGACCCAGTACTTC. The encoded protein is CASSPDSETQYF.